The present T cell receptor beta chain was sequenced within a study of shared clonotypes between healthy human individuals. Study-level findings and limits: Non-shared clonotypes had lower generation probabilities than clonotypes shared by all four sorted-subset donors.

Splitting of CD4+ cells produced CD45RA+ naive and CD45RA-negative memory subsets. J gave up 7 bases and V 3 bases, and 12 bases lay outside the gene matches. The CDR3 consists of 17 residues. Germline V lookup: CDR1 LNHDA, CDR2 SQIVND (reference sequence). Replicate PCRs from sorted subsets contained around 200 ng DNA, which is around 30,000 T cell genomes. The data were produced by immunoSEQ multiplex PCR, yet TCRdb's version contains in-frame clones alone and is incomplete. The repertoire consists of about 2.4 million clones, with roughly 93% occurring once and the leading ten covering 0.36%. In regard to this clone: The antigen is not known.

This TCR was sampled from a man younger than 35 in good health. Some clones in this sample may be carry-over from other donors' samples. The source material was naive CD4+ T cells from PBMCs. The subset: CD45RA+ positively selected. This chain uses TRBV19 with TRBJ2-1; 10 bases are shared with TRBD2. In DNA, the CDR3 is TGTGCCAGTAGTATTCATAGCGGGAGGTCGGATTGGAATGAGCAGTTCTTC. As protein: CASSIHSGRSDWNEQFF.